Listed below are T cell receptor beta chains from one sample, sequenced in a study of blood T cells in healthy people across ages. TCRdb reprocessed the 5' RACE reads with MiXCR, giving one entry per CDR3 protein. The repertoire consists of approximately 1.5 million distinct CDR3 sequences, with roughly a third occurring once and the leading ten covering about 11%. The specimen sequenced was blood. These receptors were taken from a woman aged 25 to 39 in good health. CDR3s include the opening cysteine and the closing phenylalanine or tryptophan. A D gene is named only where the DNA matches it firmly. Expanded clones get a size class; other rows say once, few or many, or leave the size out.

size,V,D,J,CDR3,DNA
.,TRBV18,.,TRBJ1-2,CASSPKAGLQSNYGYTF,TGTGCCAGCTCACCAAAGGCAGGCTTGCAGTCCAACTATGGCTACACCTTC
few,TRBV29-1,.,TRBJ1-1,CSVDTEAFF,TGCAGCGTAGACACTGAAGCTTTCTTT
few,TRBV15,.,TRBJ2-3,CATSRPRRRIQYF,TGTGCCACCAGCAGACCTCGTAGGAGGATACAGTATTTT
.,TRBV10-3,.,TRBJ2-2,CAISPMRTGTLNTGELFF,TGTGCCATCAGCCCGATGCGAACCGGGACTTTAAACACCGGGGAGCTGTTTTTT
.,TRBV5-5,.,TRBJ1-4,CASSLERGTNEKLFF,TGTGCCAGCAGCTTGGAGAGGGGTACTAATGAAAAACTGTTTTTT
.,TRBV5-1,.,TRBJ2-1,CASSPGVAADQETQFF,TGCGCCAGCAGCCCCGGGGTGGCGGCCGACCAAGAGACCCAGTTCTTC
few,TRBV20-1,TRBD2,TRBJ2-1,CSAAGTSSYNEQFF,TGCAGTGCCGCCGGGACTAGCAGTTACAATGAGCAGTTCTTC
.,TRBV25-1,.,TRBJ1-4,CASSDTDYNEKLFF,TGTGCCAGCAGTGATACAGACTATAATGAAAAACTGTTTTTT
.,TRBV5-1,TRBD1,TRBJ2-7,CASSLAGGQGIYEQYF,TGCGCCAGCAGCTTGGCCGGGGGACAGGGTATCTACGAGCAGTACTTC
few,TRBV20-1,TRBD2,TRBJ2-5,CSALLLAGVYRETQYF,TGCAGTGCTCTACTACTAGCGGGGGTTTATCGAGAGACCCAGTACTTC
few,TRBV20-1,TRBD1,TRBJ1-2,CSASPGTGAGYTF,TGCAGTGCTAGTCCCGGGACAGGGGCTGGCTACACCTTC